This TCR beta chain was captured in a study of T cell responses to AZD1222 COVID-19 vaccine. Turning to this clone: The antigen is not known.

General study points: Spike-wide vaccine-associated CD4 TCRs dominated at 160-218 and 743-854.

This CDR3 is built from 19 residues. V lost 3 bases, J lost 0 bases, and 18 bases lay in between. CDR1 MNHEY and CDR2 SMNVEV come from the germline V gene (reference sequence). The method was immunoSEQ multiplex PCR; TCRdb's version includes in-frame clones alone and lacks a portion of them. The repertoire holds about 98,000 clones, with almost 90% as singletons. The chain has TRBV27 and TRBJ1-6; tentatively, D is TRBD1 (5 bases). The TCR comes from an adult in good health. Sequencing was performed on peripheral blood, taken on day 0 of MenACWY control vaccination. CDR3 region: CASSFSRQGWGSYNSPLHF. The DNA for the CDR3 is TGTGCCAGCAGTTTTTCGCGGCAGGGATGGGGCTCCTATAATTCACCCCTCCACTTT.